A single sample gave rise to the 11 T cell receptor beta chains below, sequenced in a study of blood T cells in healthy people across ages. For the second PCR, which ran for about 6 to 11 cycles, a sample-barcoded 5' primer and a J-beta primer mix were used. A single record per CDR3 protein comes from TCRdb applying MiXCR to the 5' RACE reads. The table lists 1.4 million to 1.5 million distinct CDR3 sequences, approximately 38% of them singletons. Sample: blood. All receptors come from a woman aged 18-30 years in good health.

CDR3 sequence (DNA): TGTGCCAGCAGCCTAGACCCGGGACTAGCGGGAGGGCGCGGCACCGGGGAGCTGTTTTTT. It translates to CASSLDPGLAGGRGTGELFF. This chain joins TRBV12-3 or TRBV12-4 and TRBJ2-2; 16 nucleotides match TRBD2. V was clipped by 6 bases and J by 4 bases; unmatched bases: 14. This CDR3 contains 20 residues.

This clonotype was detected a few times. The chain recombines TRBV29-1 with TRBJ2-3; D ambiguous. Germline values: CDR1 SQVTM, CDR2 ANQGSEA. This CDR3 is built from 14 residues. V was trimmed by 8 bases and J by 0 bases, leaving 15 bases between them. The CDR3: CSIAASPSTDTQYF. CDR3 DNA sequence: TGCAGCATAGCCGCCTCCCCTAGCACAGATACGCAGTATTTT.

This clonotype was detected a few times. The V gene is TRBV12-3 or TRBV12-4, the J gene TRBJ1-2; unclear D gene. This CDR3 has 13 residues. V was trimmed by 6 bases and J by 7 bases, leaving 15 bases between them. The CDR3 nucleotides read TGTGCCAGCAGCGCTCAGGACCAGGCTGGCTACACCTTC. This encodes CASSAQDQAGYTF.

V gene TRBV6-5 combines with J gene TRBJ1-2; TRBD1 is a possible D gene (6 bases). Per germline, CDR1 MNHEY and CDR2 SVGAGI. The V gene lost 5 bases and the J gene lost 3 bases, with 13 bases spanning the gap. This CDR3 contains 14 residues. CDR3 sequence: CASSPFGTHYGYTF. The CDR3 DNA follows: TGTGCCAGCAGTCCCTTCGGGACACACTATGGCTACACCTTC.

In this sample, this clonotype turned up a few times. V gene TRBV10-3 combines with J gene TRBJ2-1; TRBD1 agrees at 11 bases. The CDR3 runs 14 residues. The J segment lost 9 bases and the V segment lost 4 bases, leaving 5 bases of the junction unmatched. From germline, CDR1 is ENHRY and CDR2 SYGVKD. The CDR3 loop is CAISGGTGGGEQFF. In nucleotides, the CDR3 is TGTGCCATCAGTGGGGGGACAGGGGGTGGTGAGCAGTTCTTC.

This clonotype came up a few times. CDR3 region: CASTRGKEGGELFF. The CDR3, as DNA: TGTGCCAGCACCCGGGGGAAGGAGGGTGGGGAGCTGTTTTTT. This chain uses TRBV21-1 with TRBJ2-2; the table's TRBD1 call for D was not verified on the DNA. TRBV21-1 is described as a pseudogene. The CDR3 is 14 residues long.

Turning to this clonotype: At one end, the junction sequence differs from germline, possibly due to a read error. The chain carries TRBV6-5 and TRBJ2-7, with D maybe TRBD1 (6 bases). In germline, CDR1 is MNHEY, CDR2 SVGAGI. The CDR3 runs 15 residues. The CDR3: CASNYSSDSLYEQYF. The CDR3 DNA follows: TGTGCCAGCAATTACTCTTCGGACAGCCTCTACGAGCAGTACTTC.

In its sample, this clonotype was seen many times. The chain has TRBV5-1 and TRBJ2-1; 9 positions match TRBD2. The germline gives CDR1 SGHRS, CDR2 YFSETQ. The CDR3 spans 16 residues. The V gene end was trimmed by 0 bases and the J gene end by 1 base; junction bases not matched to a gene: 2. The CDR3 protein is CASSLGLAESYNEQFF. For the CDR3, the DNA is TGCGCCAGCAGCTTGGGACTAGCGGAGTCCTACAATGAGCAGTTCTTC.

The chain couples TRBV7-2 to TRBJ1-5; 11 nucleotides line up with TRBD1. This CDR3 has 18 residues. Germline-derived CDR1 and CDR2 are SGHTA and FQGNSA. The trim removed 3 bases at V and 2 bases at J, leaving 9 bases unmatched. CDR3 sequence: CASSLDRGRMGGNQPQHF. In DNA, the CDR3 is TGTGCCAGCAGCTTGGACAGGGGGCGAATGGGTGGCAATCAGCCCCAGCATTTT.

This chain uses TRBV7-3 with TRBJ2-3; 9 nucleotides line up with TRBD2. CDR3 length: 15 residues. J gave up 2 bases and V 6 bases, and 6 bases lay outside the gene matches. Looked up from germline, CDR1 is SGHTA and CDR2 is FQGTGA. CDR3 amino acids: CASSPAGGLTDTQYF. The CDR3 DNA reads as TGTGCCAGCAGTCCAGCGGGGGGCCTCACAGATACGCAGTATTTT. Filled out from reference TRBV7-3 and TRBJ2-3, the complete variable domain reads GAGVSQTPSNKVTEKGKYVELRCDPISGHTALYWYRQSLGQGPEFLIYFQGTGAADDSGLPNDRFFAVRPEGSVSTLKIQRTERGDSAVYLCASSPAGGLTDTQYFGPGTRLTVL.

V gene TRBV12-3 or TRBV12-4 combines with J gene TRBJ2-5; D gene ambiguous. The J call may be mistaken, given a closer DNA end match to TRBJ2-7. CDR3 size: 12 residues. CDR3 sequence: CASKAEYYEQYF. The CDR3 coding sequence is TGTGCCAGCAAGGCAGAATACTACGAGCAGTACTTC.